This T cell receptor (beta chain) was observed in a study of read filtering for tumor transcriptome and immune sequencing. The ends were cut back, 1 base at V and 6 bases at J, with 0 bases in the middle. Germline values: CDR1 MDHEN, CDR2 SYDVKM. The CDR3 runs to 11 residues. This clonotype was observed many times. This library used roughly 400 ng RNA and molecular barcoded adaptors spanning alpha/delta and beta/gamma chains. MiXCR was run by TCRdb on the reads, yielding one entry per CDR3 protein. Found here are 30,000 to 50,000 distinct CDR3 sequences, approximately 12% of them singletons; the top ten hold around 30%.

The sequence was collected from a donor aged 40 or older with multiple myeloma. Sequencing was carried out using a population of CD138-negative cells sorted from bone marrow. V and J are TRBV28 and TRBJ2-2; D call uncertain. CDR3 in amino acids: CASSLSGELFF. The DNA for the CDR3 is TGTGCCAGCAGTTTATCCGGGGAGCTGTTTTTT.